This TCR beta chain was identified in a study of shared T cell receptors in the human thymus. TCRdb's table, derived via immunoSEQ multiplex PCR, lists solely in-frame clones and lacks some. The sample consists of roughly 500,000 clones, around 78% of them appearing once. CDR1 and CDR2 from the germline V gene are LNHDA and SQIVND (reference sequence). The CDR3 is 14 residues long. After removal of 1 base from V and 3 bases from J, the junction contained 3 bases not matched to a gene. In addition, the sample was reused for a study of human thymus T cells.

The chain couples TRBV19 to TRBJ2-7; 7 bases match TRBD1. Sequencing was performed on thymocytes. This TCR derives from a boy less than two years old with a congenital heart defect. In DNA form, the CDR3 reads TGTGCCAGTAGTATAGGGGACAGACACTACGAGCAGTACTTC. Translation: CASSIGDRHYEQYF.